This TCR beta chain comes out of a study of T cell repertoires in cytomegalovirus infection. About the study: CMV infection and matching HLA type were both indicated by public TCR beta signatures.

Note on this clonotype: The antigen is not known.

Findings and caveats of the study: Dominant in the ex vivo response were TCR beta clonotypes restricted by HLA-C and specific for CMV. Carriers of CMV plus the relevant HLA were identified by cumulative public TCR beta family frequency.

Via MiXCR, TCRdb re-called the reads, giving one row per CDR3 protein. The sample has approximately 250,000 distinct CDR3 sequences; more than 9% are singletons. Germline V gene lookup returns CDR1 SEHNR and CDR2 FQNEAQ (reference sequence). The CDR3 spans 14 residues. V gave up 3 bases and J gave up 0 bases, with 8 bases separating them. Sequenced sample: PBMCs. This chain links TRBV7-9 with TRBJ1-1; TRBD1 might be the D (5 bases). This TCR derives from a human donor in good health (CMV status not recorded). Some clones in this sample may be carry-over from other donors' samples. CDR3 sequence: CASSFQQVNTEAFF. The CDR3 DNA follows: TGTGCCAGCAGCTTTCAACAGGTGAACACTGAAGCTTTCTTT.